This note documents a single T cell receptor (beta chain) sequence. Its antigen is unknown. No much larger clonotype is one base removed from it; base qualities were not supplied. These reads were obtained on an Illumina HiSeq 2500. Quantitative 5'-RACE with molecular barcodes was used to prepare TCR beta libraries. In the paper's pipeline: Disease-linked TCR variants were identified with a new computational method built on a probabilistic model of VDJ rearrangement. The public reads were reprocessed in TCRdb via fastp at Q25 and MiXCR, keeping in-frame beta chains. Under each unique CDR3 protein, matching rows form one entry showing the most common genes and DNA. The V and J calls follow TCRdb's processing rather than the paper's. For this sample there are about 240,000 distinct CDR3 sequences; approximately 12% appear just once. 6.8% of the sample lies in the top ten. The data are from a study of CD8 T cells in ankylosing spondylitis (dated 2017 in TCRdb). Context from the whole study: T cell receptor beta repertoires were profiled in healthy donors and ankylosing spondylitis patients so that disease-linked TCR variants could be found. In total, the full study cohort was made up of 110 or so healthy donors and some 26 ankylosing spondylitis patients. Peripheral blood was sampled, and synovial fluid was also collected from ankylosing spondylitis patients. Paper-wide results and their limitations: In peripheral blood, the disease-linked clones were found at relatively low frequencies and had a CD8+ phenotype. The disease-linked clones were reported to be significantly enriched in matched synovial fluid samples from ankylosing spondylitis patients. Blood from ankylosing spondylitis patients appeared to be characterized by a TCR beta motif made up of under ten highly homologous amino acid variants. Some of the motif variants had been reported before in the synovial fluid and blood of reactive arthritis patients, a finding that suggests common disease-initiation mechanisms.

CDR3 length: 14 amino acids, cysteine to phenylalanine. Solely the CDR3 DNA is kept, with 42 bases framed from the first base. Trimming costs V 2 bases and J 4 bases, and their ends lie 11 bases apart. CDR1 SGHTA and CDR2 FQGNSA were looked up in the germline V gene. The sequence was collected from a male donor with ankylosing spondylitis or in good health (not recorded which). The sample consisted of blood, either unsorted or a sorted T cell fraction (not recorded which). The chain employs TRBV7-2 and TRBJ2-5; the D gene assignment is ambiguous. The CDR3 loop reads CASSLQVGGETQYF. The DNA is TGTGCCAGCAGCTTACAAGTAGGCGGAGAGACCCAGTACTTC.